Described below is a single TCR beta chain sequence and its context. Sequencing targeted expressed TCRB transcripts, as all isolated RNA had been reverse transcribed. Assay: immunoSEQ multiplex PCR; the TCRdb copy retains only in-frame clones and omits some. The sample lists roughly 240,000 clones; about 14% were seen once. Trimming at V came to 6 bases and at J to 3 bases, leaving 11 bases not matched to a gene. Germline V gene sequence: CDR1 SGDLS, CDR2 YYNGEE. The CDR3 extends over 16 amino acids. The data were taken from a study of beta chain features in type 1 diabetes. Study as a whole: Examination spanned some 100 million sorted cells from all samples.

The V call is TRBV9, the J call TRBJ2-3; 9 bases are a match to TRBD2. The sequence derives from a woman in her thirties or forties in good health. Sequences were obtained from naive CD4+ T cells from blood. The CDR3 DNA is TGTGCCAGCAACAGGGGCCTAGCGGGGAGAACAGATACGCAGTATTTT. It is translated as CASNRGLAGRTDTQYF.